These T cell receptor beta chains were read from a single sample in a study of blood T cell repertoires in COVID-19. Profiling relied on immunoSEQ multiplex PCR, and the TCRdb table lists in-frame clones only, not all of them. Here the sample spans about 280,000 clones, roughly 87% being singletons. Source material: peripheral blood. Every receptor here comes from a woman aged 45-65 years who had recovered from COVID-19. CDR3s leave out the opening cysteine and the closing phenylalanine or tryptophan. Fields, in order: V gene, J gene, CDR3 protein.

V: TRBV5-1
J: TRBJ2-3
CDR3: ASSSSTGGFTDTQY

V: TRBV5-8
J: TRBJ1-4
CDR3: ASSRDFGNEKLF

V: TRBV30
J: TRBJ2-7
CDR3: AWSALLPTGEQY

V: TRBV12-5
J: TRBJ1-1
CDR3: ASGFMIGAGLGTEAF

V: TRBV6-2/TRBV6-3
J: TRBJ2-5
CDR3: ASSRAGVWETQY

V: TRBV3-1/TRBV3-2
J: TRBJ2-1
CDR3: ASSREVPVEAGGLRYNEQF

V: TRBV27
J: TRBJ1-1
CDR3: ASSSGQGVNTEAF

V: TRBV30
J: TRBJ1-2
CDR3: AWSRGGGNYGYT

V: TRBV28
J: TRBJ1-1
CDR3: ASSFIWVSGNWGTEAF

V: TRBV14
J: TRBJ2-5
CDR3: ASSQLAGIQETQY

V: TRBV6-2/TRBV6-3
J: TRBJ2-5
CDR3: ASSLGLEPQETQY

V: TRBV28
J: TRBJ1-1
CDR3: ASRSLGRGMSTEAF

V: TRBV9
J: TRBJ2-5
CDR3: ASSVGLEETQY

V: TRBV13
J: TRBJ2-6
CDR3: ASSTQGGRFGANVLT

V: TRBV15
J: TRBJ1-2
CDR3: ATSRDHYYGYT

V: TRBV24-1
J: TRBJ2-3
CDR3: ATSETTGPSTDTQY

V: TRBV18
J: TRBJ1-4
CDR3: ASSRMTGPNEKLF

V: TRBV6-2/TRBV6-3
J: TRBJ2-6
CDR3: ASSYPPSAGANVLT

V: TRBV7-2
J: TRBJ2-5
CDR3: ASSLYQETQY

V: TRBV6-5
J: TRBJ2-7
CDR3: ASSYGGNEQY

V: TRBV9
J: TRBJ1-2
CDR3: ASSVTSGQGYNGYT

V: TRBV25-1
J: TRBJ1-1
CDR3: ASSFGGKGGITEAF

V: TRBV14
J: TRBJ1-2
CDR3: ASSQVGGAQVYGYT

V: TRBV7-2
J: TRBJ2-1
CDR3: ASSLTSLAYEQF

V: TRBV28
J: TRBJ1-2
CDR3: ASRPGQGYGYT

V: TRBV28
J: TRBJ2-2
CDR3: ASSTINTGELF

V: TRBV9
J: TRBJ2-7
CDR3: ASGDGEGTYEQY

V: TRBV5-4
J: TRBJ2-1
CDR3: ASTLFRTGGDNEQF

V: TRBV5-1
J: TRBJ1-1
CDR3: ASTLFDSNTEAF

V: TRBV29-1
J: TRBJ2-7
CDR3: SARGNYEQY

V: TRBV9
J: TRBJ2-2
CDR3: ASSPGQLNTGELF

V: TRBV5-1
J: TRBJ2-7
CDR3: ASSPGTGTYEQY

V: TRBV6-2/TRBV6-3
J: TRBJ2-5
CDR3: ASSYYGETQY

V: TRBV2
J: TRBJ1-1
CDR3: ASRLDGVMNTEAF

V: TRBV7-2
J: TRBJ1-1
CDR3: ASRNDRAGGAF

V: TRBV28
J: TRBJ1-5
CDR3: ASSADRDQPQH

V: TRBV4-2
J: TRBJ2-2
CDR3: ASSLAGVNTGELF

V: TRBV3-1/TRBV3-2
J: TRBJ2-5
CDR3: ASSLTVGQGAEETQY

V: TRBV27
J: TRBJ1-2
CDR3: ASSSGRGQANYGYT

V: TRBV27
J: TRBJ1-5
CDR3: ASRTTGSGNQPQH

V: TRBV6-2/TRBV6-3
J: TRBJ1-5
CDR3: ASSYFYQPGYGNQPQH

V: TRBV30
J: TRBJ2-2
CDR3: AWSATLGQGRNTGELF